This entry is about one T cell receptor (beta chain). This sample is part of a study of blood T cell repertoires in COVID-19. Looking at the study overall: From the United States, Italy and Spain came samples of acute and convalescent COVID-19. PBMCs, B-cell-depleted T cells, or T cells were the source of the cDNA or gDNA that made up the material.

Original processing methods: Reference gene primer amplification gave nucleated cell count estimates. Sequencing used immunoSEQ multiplex PCR; TCRdb keeps in-frame clones, though not all of them. The V and J calls and clone size come from that table; D and trimming were worked out from the DNA. The sample records 150,000 to 200,000 clones, approximately 85% being singletons. J gave up 8 bases and V 8 bases, and 19 bases lay outside the gene matches. This CDR3 spans 18 amino acids. Germline CDR1 reads MDHEN; CDR2 reads SYDVKM. The sample was peripheral blood. The chain is built from TRBV28 and TRBJ1-6; 9 bases agree with TRBD1. The TCR originated in a woman aged 55-70 years with acute or convalescent COVID-19. The CDR3 reads CASGIGQGIRNGDSPLHF. CDR3 DNA sequence: TGTGCCAGCGGGATTGGACAGGGGATTCGGAACGGGGATTCACCCCTCCACTTT.